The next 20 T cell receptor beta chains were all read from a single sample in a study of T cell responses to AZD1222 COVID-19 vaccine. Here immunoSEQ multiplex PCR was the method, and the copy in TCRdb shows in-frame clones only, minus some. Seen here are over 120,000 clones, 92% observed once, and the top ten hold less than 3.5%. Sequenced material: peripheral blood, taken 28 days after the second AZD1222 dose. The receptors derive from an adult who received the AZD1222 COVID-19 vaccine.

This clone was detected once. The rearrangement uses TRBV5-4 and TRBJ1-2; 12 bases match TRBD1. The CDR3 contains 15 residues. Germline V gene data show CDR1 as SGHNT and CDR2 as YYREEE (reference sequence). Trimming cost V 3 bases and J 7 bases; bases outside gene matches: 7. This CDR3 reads CASSYEGDRGLGYTF. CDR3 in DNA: TGTGCCAGCAGCTACGAAGGGGACAGGGGGCTTGGCTACACCTTC.

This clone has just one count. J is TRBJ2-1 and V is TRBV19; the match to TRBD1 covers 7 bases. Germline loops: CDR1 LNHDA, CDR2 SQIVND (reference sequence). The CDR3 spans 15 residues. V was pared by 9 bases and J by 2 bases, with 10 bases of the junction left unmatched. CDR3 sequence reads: CASQEDRTPYNEQFF. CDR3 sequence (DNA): TGTGCCAGCCAGGAGGACAGGACCCCCTACAATGAGCAGTTCTTC. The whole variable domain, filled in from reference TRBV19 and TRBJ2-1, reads DGGITQSPKYLFRKEGQNVTLSCEQNLNHDAMYWYRQDPGQGLRLIYYSQIVNDFQKGDIAEGYSVSREKKESFPLTVTSAQKNPTAFYLCASQEDRTPYNEQFFGPGTRLTVL.

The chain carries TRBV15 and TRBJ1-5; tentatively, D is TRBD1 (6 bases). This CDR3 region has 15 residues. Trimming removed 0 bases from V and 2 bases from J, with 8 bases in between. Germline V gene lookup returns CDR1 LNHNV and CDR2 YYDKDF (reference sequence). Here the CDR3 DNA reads TGTGCCACCAGCAGAGACAGGGGTCGCAATCAGCCCCAGCATTTT. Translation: CATSRDRGRNQPQHF.

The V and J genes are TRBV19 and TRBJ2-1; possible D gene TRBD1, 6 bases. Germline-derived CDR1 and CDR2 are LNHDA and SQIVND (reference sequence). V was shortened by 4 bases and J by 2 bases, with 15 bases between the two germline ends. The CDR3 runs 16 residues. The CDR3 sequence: CASSTQGKGTYNEQFF. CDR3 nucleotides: TGTGCCAGTAGTACACAGGGTAAGGGGACCTACAATGAGCAGTTCTTC. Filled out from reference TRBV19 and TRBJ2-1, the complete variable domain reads DGGITQSPKYLFRKEGQNVTLSCEQNLNHDAMYWYRQDPGQGLRLIYYSQIVNDFQKGDIAEGYSVSREKKESFPLTVTSAQKNPTAFYLCASSTQGKGTYNEQFFGPGTRLTVL.

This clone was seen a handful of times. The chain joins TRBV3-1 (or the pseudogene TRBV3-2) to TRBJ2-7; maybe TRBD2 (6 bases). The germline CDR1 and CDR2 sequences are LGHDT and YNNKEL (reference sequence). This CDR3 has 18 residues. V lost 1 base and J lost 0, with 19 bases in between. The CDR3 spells CASSQVRREEPNSYEQYF. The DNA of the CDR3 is TGTGCCAGCAGCCAAGTACGGCGGGAAGAACCCAACTCCTACGAGCAGTACTTC.

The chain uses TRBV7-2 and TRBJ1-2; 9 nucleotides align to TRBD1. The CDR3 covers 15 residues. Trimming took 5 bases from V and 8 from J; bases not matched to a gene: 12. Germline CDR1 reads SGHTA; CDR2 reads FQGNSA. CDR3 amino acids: CASSPNRGLLGGYTF. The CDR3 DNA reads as TGTGCCAGCAGCCCCAACAGGGGGCTTCTTGGGGGCTACACCTTC.

Here the CDR3 DNA reads TGTGCCAGCTCGAGGGGGCCGACAGGCCAAGAGACCCAGTACTTC. Its protein product is CASSRGPTGQETQYF. V is TRBV6-5 and J is TRBJ2-5, with 7 bases matching TRBD1. The CDR3 totals 15 residues. Trimming took 8 bases from V and 1 from J; bases not matched to a gene: 10. Germline values: CDR1 MNHEY, CDR2 SVGAGI.

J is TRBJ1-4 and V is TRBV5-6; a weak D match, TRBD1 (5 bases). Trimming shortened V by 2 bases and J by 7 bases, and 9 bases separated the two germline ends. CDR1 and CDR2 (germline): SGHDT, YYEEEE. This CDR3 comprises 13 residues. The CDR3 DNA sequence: TGTGCCAGCAGCTTTTTGGGGGGTGAAAAACTGTTTTTT. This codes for CASSFLGGEKLFF. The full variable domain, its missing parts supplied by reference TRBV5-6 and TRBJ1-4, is DAGVTQSPTHLIKTRGQQVTLRCSPKSGHDTVSWYQQALGQGPQFIFQYYEEEERQRGNFPDRFSGHQFPNYSSELNVNALLLGDSALYLCASSFLGGEKLFFGSGTQLSVL.

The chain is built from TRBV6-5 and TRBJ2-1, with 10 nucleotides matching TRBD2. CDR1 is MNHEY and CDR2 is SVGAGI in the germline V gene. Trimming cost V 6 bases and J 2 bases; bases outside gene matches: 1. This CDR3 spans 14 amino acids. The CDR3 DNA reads TGTGCCAGCAGAGCGGGAGGGCCCTACAATGAGCAGTTCTTC. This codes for CASRAGGPYNEQFF.

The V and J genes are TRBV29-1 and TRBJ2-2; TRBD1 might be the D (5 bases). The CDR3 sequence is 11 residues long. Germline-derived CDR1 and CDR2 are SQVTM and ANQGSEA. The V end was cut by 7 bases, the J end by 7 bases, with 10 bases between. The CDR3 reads CSGQGIGELFF. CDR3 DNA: TGCAGCGGCCAGGGTATCGGGGAGCTGTTTTTT.

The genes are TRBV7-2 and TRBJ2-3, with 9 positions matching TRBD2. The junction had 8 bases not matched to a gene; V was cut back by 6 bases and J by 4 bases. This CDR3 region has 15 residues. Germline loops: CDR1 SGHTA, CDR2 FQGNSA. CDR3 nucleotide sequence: TGTGCCAGCAGGGGGGTAGCGGGAGTCGCAGATACGCAGTATTTT. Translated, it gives CASRGVAGVADTQYF.

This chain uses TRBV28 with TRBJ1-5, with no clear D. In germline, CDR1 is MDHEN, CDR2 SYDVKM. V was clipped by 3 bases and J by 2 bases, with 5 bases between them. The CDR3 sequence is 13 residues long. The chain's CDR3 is CASSLVGNQPQHF. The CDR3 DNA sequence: TGTGCCAGCAGTTTGGTGGGCAATCAGCCCCAGCATTTT.

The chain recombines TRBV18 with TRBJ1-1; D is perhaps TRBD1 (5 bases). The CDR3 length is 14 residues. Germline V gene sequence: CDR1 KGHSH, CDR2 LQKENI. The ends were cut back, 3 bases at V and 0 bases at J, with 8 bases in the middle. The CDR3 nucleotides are TGTGCCAGCTCACCTCAGGGCATGAACACTGAAGCTTTCTTT. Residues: CASSPQGMNTEAFF. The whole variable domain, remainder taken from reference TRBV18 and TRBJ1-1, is NAGVMQNPRHLVRRRGQEARLRCSPMKGHSHVYWYRQLPEEGLKFMVYLQKENIIDESGMPKERFSAEFPKEGPSILRIQQVVRGDSAAYFCASSPQGMNTEAFFGQGTRLTVV.

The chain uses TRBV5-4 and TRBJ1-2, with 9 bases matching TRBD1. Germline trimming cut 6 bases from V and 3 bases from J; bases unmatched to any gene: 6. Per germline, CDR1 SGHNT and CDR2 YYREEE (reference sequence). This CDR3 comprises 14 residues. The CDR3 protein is CASNIRDRDYGYTF. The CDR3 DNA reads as TGTGCCAGCAACATCCGGGACAGGGACTATGGCTACACCTTC.

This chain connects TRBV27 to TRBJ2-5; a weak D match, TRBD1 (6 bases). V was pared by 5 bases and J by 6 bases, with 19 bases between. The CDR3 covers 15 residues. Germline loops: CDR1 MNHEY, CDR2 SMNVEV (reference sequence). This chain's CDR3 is CASSPEPGGRKTQYF. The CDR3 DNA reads TGTGCCAGCAGTCCCGAACCTGGGGGCCGGAAGACCCAGTACTTC.

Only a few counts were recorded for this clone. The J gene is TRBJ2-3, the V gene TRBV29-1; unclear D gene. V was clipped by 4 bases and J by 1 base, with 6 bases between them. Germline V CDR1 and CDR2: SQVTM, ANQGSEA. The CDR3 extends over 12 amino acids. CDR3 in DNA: TGCAGCGTTGTGGACGGCACAGATACGCAGTATTTT. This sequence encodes CSVVDGTDTQYF.

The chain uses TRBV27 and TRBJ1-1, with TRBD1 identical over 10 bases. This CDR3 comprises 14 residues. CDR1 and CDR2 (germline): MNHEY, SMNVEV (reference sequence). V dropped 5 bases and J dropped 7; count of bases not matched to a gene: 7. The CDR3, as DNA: TGTGCCAGCAGTGTGGGACAGGGGTGGAATGAAGCTTTCTTT. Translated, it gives CASSVGQGWNEAFF.

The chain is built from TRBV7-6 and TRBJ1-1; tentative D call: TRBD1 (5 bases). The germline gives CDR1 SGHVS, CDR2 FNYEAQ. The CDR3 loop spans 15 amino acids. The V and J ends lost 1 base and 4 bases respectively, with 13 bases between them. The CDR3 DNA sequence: TGTGCCAGCAGCTTAGATGGCCTGGGGCGCACTGAAGCTTTCTTT. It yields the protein CASSLDGLGRTEAFF. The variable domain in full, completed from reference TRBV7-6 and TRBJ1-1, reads GAGVSQSPRYKVTKRGQDVALRCDPISGHVSLYWYRQALGQGPEFLTYFNYEAQQDKSGLPNDRFSAERPEGSISTLTIQRTEQRDSAMYRCASSLDGLGRTEAFFGQGTRLTVV.

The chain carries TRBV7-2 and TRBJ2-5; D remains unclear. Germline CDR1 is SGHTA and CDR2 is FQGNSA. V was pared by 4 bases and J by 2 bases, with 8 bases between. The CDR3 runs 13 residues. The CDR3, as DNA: TGTGCCAGCAGCTCCGATATTCAAGAGACCCAGTACTTC. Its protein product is CASSSDIQETQYF.

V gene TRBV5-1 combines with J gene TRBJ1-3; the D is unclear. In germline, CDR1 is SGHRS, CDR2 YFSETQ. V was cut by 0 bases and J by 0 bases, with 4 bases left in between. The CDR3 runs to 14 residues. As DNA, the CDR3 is TGCGCCAGCAGCTTGGAGATCTCTGGAAACACCATATATTTT. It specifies CASSLEISGNTIYF.